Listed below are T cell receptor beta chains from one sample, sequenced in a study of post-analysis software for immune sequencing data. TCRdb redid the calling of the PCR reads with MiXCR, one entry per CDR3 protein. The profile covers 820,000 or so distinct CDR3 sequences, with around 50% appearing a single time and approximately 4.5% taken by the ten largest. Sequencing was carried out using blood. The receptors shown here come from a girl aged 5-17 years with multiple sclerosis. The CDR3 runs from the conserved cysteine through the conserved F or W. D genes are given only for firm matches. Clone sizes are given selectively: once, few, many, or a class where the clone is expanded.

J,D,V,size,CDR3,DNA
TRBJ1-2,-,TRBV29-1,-,CSVSPRLNYGYTF,TGCAGCGTTTCACCCAGGCTTAACTATGGCTACACCTTC
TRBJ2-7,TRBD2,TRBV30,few,CAWRRLAGAYEQYF,TGTGCCTGGAGAAGACTAGCGGGAGCCTACGAGCAGTACTTC
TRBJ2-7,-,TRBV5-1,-,CASSLGATGRITYEQYF,TGCGCCAGCAGCTTGGGGGCCACGGGACGGATAACCTACGAGCAGTACTTC
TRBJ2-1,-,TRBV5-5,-,CASSLIRDPRSDEQFF,TGTGCCAGCAGCTTGATCCGGGACCCAAGGTCGGATGAGCAGTTCTTC
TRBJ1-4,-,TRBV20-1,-,CSATPSLGRGEKLFF,TGCAGTGCCACCCCAAGTTTGGGGCGAGGGGAAAAACTGTTTTTT
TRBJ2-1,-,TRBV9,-,CASSQTAVSSSYNEQFF,TGTGCCAGCAGCCAAACAGCGGTTTCTAGCTCCTACAATGAGCAGTTCTTC
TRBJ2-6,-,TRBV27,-,CAGSFLLSGANVLTF,TGTGCCGGCAGTTTCCTCCTCTCTGGGGCCAACGTCCTGACTTTC
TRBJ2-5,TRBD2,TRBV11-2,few,CASSLDHLGPGGETQYF,TGTGCCAGCAGCTTAGATCATCTTGGACCGGGAGGGGAGACCCAGTACTTC
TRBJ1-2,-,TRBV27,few,CASSFNGDYGYTF,TGTGCCAGCAGTTTTAATGGGGACTATGGCTACACCTTC
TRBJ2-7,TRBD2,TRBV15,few,CATSSLAGVLYEQYF,TGTGCCACCAGCAGTCTAGCGGGAGTCTTATACGAGCAGTACTTC
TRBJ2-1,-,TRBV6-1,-,CASSEVSPAGEQFF,TGTGCCAGCAGTGAGGTTTCTCCTGCCGGTGAGCAGTTCTTC
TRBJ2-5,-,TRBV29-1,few,CSVGGTAQETQYF,TGCAGCGTCGGCGGGACAGCCCAAGAGACCCAGTACTTC
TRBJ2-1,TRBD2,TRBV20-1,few,CSARSGLSGNEQFF,TGCAGTGCTAGGTCGGGACTATCTGGGAATGAGCAGTTCTTC
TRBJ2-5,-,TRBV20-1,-,CSANPTGVGETQYF,TGCAGTGCTAACCCTACGGGGGTCGGAGAGACCCAGTACTTC
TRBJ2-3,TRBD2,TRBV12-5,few,CASGPPGLGTDTQYF,TGTGCTAGTGGTCCACCGGGACTAGGTACAGATACGCAGTATTTT
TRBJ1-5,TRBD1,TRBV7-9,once,CASSLEAGQASQPQHF,TGTGCCAGCAGCTTAGAAGCGGGACAGGCATCTCAGCCCCAGCATTTT
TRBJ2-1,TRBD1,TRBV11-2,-,CASSPARGTYNEQFF,TGTGCCAGCAGCCCAGCCAGGGGGACCTACAATGAGCAGTTCTTC
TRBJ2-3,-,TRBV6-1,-,CASRPAGTDTQYF,TGTGCCAGCAGACCGGCGGGAACAGATACGCAGTATTTT
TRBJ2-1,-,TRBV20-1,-,CSASGAGASSYNEQFF,TGCAGTGCTAGTGGAGCGGGCGCCAGCTCCTACAATGAGCAGTTCTTC
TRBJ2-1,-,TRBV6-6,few,CASSLRLSSYNEQFF,TGTGCCAGCAGTCTCCGACTGAGCAGTTACAATGAGCAGTTCTTC
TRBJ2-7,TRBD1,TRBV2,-,CACRDRGTYEQYF,TGTGCCTGCCGGGACAGGGGTACCTACGAGCAGTACTTC
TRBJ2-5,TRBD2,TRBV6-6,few,CASSYSPAGGPQTQYF,TGTGCCAGCAGTTACTCGCCGGCGGGAGGGCCACAGACCCAGTACTTC
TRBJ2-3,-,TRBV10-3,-,CAISERGLADTQYF,TGTGCCATCAGTGAACGCGGGCTAGCAGATACGCAGTATTTT